What follows are 4 T cell receptor beta chains derived from one specimen sequenced in a study of blood T cell repertoires in COVID-19. The method was immunoSEQ multiplex PCR; TCRdb's version includes in-frame clones alone and lacks a portion of them. The table lists 30,000 to 40,000 clones, about 86% of them singletons, with approximately 6.5% in the top ten. What was sequenced was peripheral blood. These receptors came from a human donor in a cohort sampled during active COVID-19.

The chain couples TRBV28 to TRBJ2-1; 11 bases map to TRBD1. This CDR3 is built from 15 residues. After removal of 3 bases from V and 4 bases from J, the junction contained 2 bases not matched to a gene. From germline, CDR1 is MDHEN and CDR2 SYDVKM. Here the CDR3 DNA reads TGTGCCAGCAGTTTTGGGACAGGGGGGTACAATGAGCAGTTCTTC. Translation: CASSFGTGGYNEQFF.

The J gene is TRBJ2-5, the V gene TRBV28; unclear D gene. CDR1 and CDR2 (germline): MDHEN, SYDVKM. The CDR3 is 13 residues long. Trimming left V 6 bases short and J 7 bases short, with 15 bases between. This CDR3 reads CASRTYVSATQYF. Written as DNA, the CDR3 is TGTGCCAGCAGGACATATGTATCGGCGACCCAGTACTTC.

This sequence joins TRBV7-9 and TRBJ2-2; no definite D call. Deletions cut 5 bases from V and 5 bases from J, with 9 bases between. The CDR3 extends over 13 amino acids. The germline CDR1 and CDR2 sequences are SEHNR and FQNEAQ (reference sequence). Here the CDR3 reads CASSPTRTGELFF. The CDR3 DNA is TGTGCCAGCAGCCCCACTCGAACCGGGGAGCTGTTTTTT.

V gene TRBV7-9 combines with J gene TRBJ2-7; D might be TRBD1 (5 bases). This CDR3 comprises 12 residues. V shed 2 bases and J shed 4 bases, with 6 bases lying between them. Germline loops: CDR1 SEHNR, CDR2 FQNEAQ (reference sequence). CDR3 sequence: CASSLQGYEQYF. The DNA for the CDR3 is TGTGCCAGCAGCTTACAGGGATACGAGCAGTACTTC. The complete variable domain, with remaining parts taken from reference TRBV7-9 and TRBJ2-7, reads DTGVSQNPRHKITKRGQNVTFRCDPISEHNRLYWYRQTLGQGPEFLTYFQNEAQLEKSRLLSDRFSAERPKGSFSTLEIQRTEQGDSAMYLCASSLQGYEQYFGPGTRLTVT.